The 9 T cell receptor beta chains presented below share a single source sample, sequenced in a study of naive and memory T cell subsets. These TCRs are of unknown antigen specificity. General study findings and limits: Especially in CD8 cells, naive repertoires contained a few larger clonotypes, possibly CD45RA-re-expressing memory cells.

An equimolar mix of two oligonucleotides served as the beta constant-region primer for TRBC1 and TRBC2. Nested alpha and beta constant-region primers with the SP2 primer drove four PCR rounds on ligated cDNA. TCRdb recomputed calls from the UMI-ligation and nested PCR reads with MiXCR, one row per CDR3 protein. The sample includes about 150,000 distinct CDR3 sequences, roughly 23% of them seen just once. The sequenced sample consisted of naive CD4+ T cells from blood. Receptors originate from a human donor in good health.

The table lists this clonotype with a few counts. J is TRBJ2-7 and V is TRBV2; D call uncertain. The germline gives CDR1 SNHLY, CDR2 FYNNEI. Trimming took 3 bases from V and 3 from J, leaving 6 bases between them. The CDR3 loop spans 12 amino acids. As DNA, the CDR3 is TGTGCCAGCAGTGACCCAAACTACGAGCAGTACTTC. It specifies CASSDPNYEQYF.

The chain has TRBV20-1 and TRBJ1-6; 7 bases match TRBD1. V trimming: 0 bases; J trimming: 5 bases; junction bases outside the gene matches: 10. The CDR3 contains 17 residues. CDR1 and CDR2 (germline): DFQATT, SNEGSKA (reference sequence). The CDR3 sequence: CSARDSKQTGNNSPLHF. CDR3 sequence (DNA): TGCAGTGCTAGAGACTCGAAGCAGACAGGGAATAATTCACCCCTCCACTTT.

This clonotype was observed a few times. The chain has TRBV7-9 and TRBJ1-5; TRBD1 agrees at 9 bases. Germline CDR1 SEHNR, CDR2 FQNEAQ (reference sequence). The CDR3 runs to 16 residues. Trimming at V came to 2 bases and at J to 7 bases, leaving 9 bases not matched to a gene. The CDR3 bases are TGTGCCAGCAGCTTAACGCTAGGGACAGGGACCCAGCCCCAGCATTTT. Encoded protein: CASSLTLGTGTQPQHF.

This clonotype occurred a few times. The V and J genes are TRBV12-3 or TRBV12-4 and TRBJ2-7, with 9 bases aligning to TRBD2. This CDR3 has 17 residues. The ends lost 1 base at V and 1 base at J; junction bases unmatched: 8. The CDR3 nucleotides are TGTGCCAGCAGTTTAGGAGTTAGCGGGAGCTGGTCCTACGAGCAGTACTTC. Translating it yields CASSLGVSGSWSYEQYF.

This clonotype was seen at least ten times. The chain links TRBV30 to TRBJ2-1; the D is unclear. This CDR3 has 16 residues. Between the trimmed V and J ends, which lost 2 bases and 6 bases, there was a span of 20 bases. The germline gives CDR1 GTSNPN, CDR2 SVGIG (reference sequence). The CDR3 sequence is CAWSKGTVLGINEQFF. CDR3 nucleotides: TGTGCCTGGAGTAAGGGAACAGTCCTAGGCATCAATGAGCAGTTCTTC. Full variable domain (remainder filled in from reference TRBV30 and TRBJ2-1): SQTIHQWPATLVQPVGSPLSLECTVEGTSNPNLYWYRQAAGRGLQLLFYSVGIGQISSEVPQNLSASRPQDRQFILSSKKLLLSDSGFYLCAWSKGTVLGINEQFFGPGTRLTVL.

The chain combines TRBV4-3 with TRBJ2-1, with TRBD2 matching over 16 bases. This CDR3 spans 18 amino acids. V was pared by 4 bases and J by 4 bases, with 7 bases of the junction left unmatched. Looked up from germline, CDR1 is LGHNA and CDR2 is YSLEER. This CDR3 reads CASSRTGTSGRGYNEQFF. For the CDR3, the DNA is TGCGCCAGCAGCCGCACCGGGACTAGCGGGAGGGGGTACAATGAGCAGTTCTTC.

This clonotype has a handful of counts. The V and J genes are TRBV29-1 and TRBJ1-1; D is unclear. Germline CDR1 is SQVTM and CDR2 is ANQGSEA. The germline V and J ends were trimmed by 7 bases and 1 base, with 13 bases remaining between them. CDR3 size: 13 residues. CDR3: CSAEDYTNTEAFF. The CDR3 DNA reads as TGCAGCGCCGAAGACTATACGAACACTGAAGCTTTCTTT.

CDR3 DNA sequence: TGTGCCAGCAGTTTGGGCAACACAGATACGCAGTATTTT. This encodes CASSLGNTDTQYF. The J gene is TRBJ2-3, the V gene TRBV28, with D unresolved. This CDR3 is built from 13 residues. Germline lookup yields CDR1 MDHEN and CDR2 SYDVKM. V lost 3 bases and J lost 2, with 6 bases in between.

This chain connects TRBV7-2 to TRBJ2-1; the D is unclear. Germline loops: CDR1 SGHTA, CDR2 FQGNSA. V lost 6 bases, J lost 6 bases, and 18 bases lay in between. The CDR3 covers 15 residues. CDR3 bases: TGTGCCAGCAGGCCAAACCGTTCTCCGGGCAATGAGCAGTTCTTC. It is translated as CASRPNRSPGNEQFF.